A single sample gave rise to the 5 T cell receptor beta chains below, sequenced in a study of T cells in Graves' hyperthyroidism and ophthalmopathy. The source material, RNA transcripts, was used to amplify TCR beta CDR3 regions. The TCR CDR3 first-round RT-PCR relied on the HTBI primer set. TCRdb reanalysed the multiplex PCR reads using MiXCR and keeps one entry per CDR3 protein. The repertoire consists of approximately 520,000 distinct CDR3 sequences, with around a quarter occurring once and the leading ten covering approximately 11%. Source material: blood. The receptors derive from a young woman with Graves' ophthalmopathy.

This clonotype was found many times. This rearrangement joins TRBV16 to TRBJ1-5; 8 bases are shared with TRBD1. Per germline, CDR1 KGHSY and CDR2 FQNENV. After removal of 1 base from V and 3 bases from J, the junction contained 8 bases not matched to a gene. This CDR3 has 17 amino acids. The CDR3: CASSQWTGFPFNQPQHF. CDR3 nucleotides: TGTGCCAGCAGCCAATGGACAGGGTTCCCCTTCAATCAGCCCCAGCATTTT.

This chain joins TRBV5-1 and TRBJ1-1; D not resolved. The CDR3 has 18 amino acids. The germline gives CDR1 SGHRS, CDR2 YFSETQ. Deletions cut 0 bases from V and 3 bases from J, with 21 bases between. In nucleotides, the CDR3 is TGCGCCAGCAGCTTGGTGCATAGTCGGAAAAGGGCGGACACTGAAGCTTTCTTT. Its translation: CASSLVHSRKRADTEAFF.

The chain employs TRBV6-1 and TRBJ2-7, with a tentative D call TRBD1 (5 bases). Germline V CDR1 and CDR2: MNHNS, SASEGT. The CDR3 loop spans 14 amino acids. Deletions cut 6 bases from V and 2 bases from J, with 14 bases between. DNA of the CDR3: TGTGCCAGCAGCACGAGACAGCTAGCCTACGAGCAGTACTTC. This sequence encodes CASSTRQLAYEQYF.

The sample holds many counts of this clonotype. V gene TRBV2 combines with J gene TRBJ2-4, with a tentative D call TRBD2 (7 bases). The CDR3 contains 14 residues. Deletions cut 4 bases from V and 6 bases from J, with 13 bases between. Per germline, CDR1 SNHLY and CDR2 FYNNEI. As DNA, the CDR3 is TGTGCCAGCAGTGGCCCGGGGGGCAGAAACATTCAGTACTTC. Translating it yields CASSGPGGRNIQYF.

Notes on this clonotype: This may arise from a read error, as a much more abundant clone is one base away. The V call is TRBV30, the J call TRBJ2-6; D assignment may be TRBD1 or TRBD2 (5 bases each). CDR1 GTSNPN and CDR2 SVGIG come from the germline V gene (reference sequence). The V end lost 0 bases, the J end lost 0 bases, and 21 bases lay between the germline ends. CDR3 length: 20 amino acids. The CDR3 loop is CAWSVLPLGADLSGANVLTF. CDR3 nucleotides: TGTGCCTGGAGTGTACTGCCCCTCGGGGCCGACCTCTCTGGGGCCAACGTCCTGACTTTC.